The rows below give T cell receptor beta chains drawn from one sample of a study of identical twins. TCRdb processed the 5' RACE reads anew with MiXCR; each CDR3 protein has one entry. The repertoire holds 200,000 to 250,000 distinct CDR3 sequences, around 8.1% seen once, with around 2.1% in the top ten. In addition, the sample was reused for a study of yellow fever vaccine responses in identical twins.

Sequenced material: memory (CD45RO+) T cells sorted from blood. The source of these receptors is a woman aged 18-29 years in good health. The CDR3 runs from the conserved cysteine through the conserved F or W. D genes are given only for firm matches. A clone size is listed for some rows: how often the clone was seen (once, few, many), or a class if it is expanded.

V: TRBV28; D: TRBD1; J: TRBJ2-6; size: -; DNA: TGTGCCAGTTTCCCGGGACAGGGGATGGGCTCTGGGGCCAACGTCCTGACTTTC; CDR3: CASFPGQGMGSGANVLTF
V: TRBV9; D: -; J: TRBJ2-5; size: few; DNA: TGTGCCAGCAGCGTAGGGATGAGAAGGTCCCAAGAGACCCAGTACTTC; CDR3: CASSVGMRRSQETQYF
V: TRBV27; D: -; J: TRBJ2-2; size: few; DNA: TGTGCCAGCAGCCCTTGGGGGTCCGGGGAGCTGTTTTTT; CDR3: CASSPWGSGELFF
V: TRBV29-1; D: TRBD1; J: TRBJ2-7; size: few; DNA: TGCAGCGTCGACAGCCGGACAGGGGGGGAGCAGTACTTC; CDR3: CSVDSRTGGEQYF
V: TRBV5-1; D: -; J: TRBJ2-1; size: -; DNA: TGCGCCAGCAGCCCCCTCTCTCGAGGGGATGAGCAGTTCTTC; CDR3: CASSPLSRGDEQFF
V: TRBV27; D: TRBD1; J: TRBJ2-1; size: -; DNA: TGTGCCAGCAGTTTATTGGGACAGTACAATGAGCAGTTCTTC; CDR3: CASSLLGQYNEQFF
V: TRBV20-1; D: -; J: TRBJ2-1; size: few; DNA: TGCAGTGCTAGCGGCGATTCCTACAATGAGCAGTTCTTC; CDR3: CSASGDSYNEQFF
V: TRBV6-1; D: TRBD2; J: TRBJ2-2; size: -; DNA: TGTGCCAGCAGTGATGTAGCGGGGGGGCCCGGGGAGCTGTTTTTT; CDR3: CASSDVAGGPGELFF
V: TRBV6-4; D: -; J: TRBJ2-3; size: few; DNA: TGTGCCAGCAGTGACGGGGGGGACAGTAACACAGATACGCAGTATTTT; CDR3: CASSDGGDSNTDTQYF
V: TRBV28; D: TRBD2; J: TRBJ2-3; size: -; DNA: TGTGCCAGCAGTACCCTAGCGGGGGGGAGCACAGATACGCAGTATTTT; CDR3: CASSTLAGGSTDTQYF
V: TRBV6-6; D: TRBD2; J: TRBJ2-7; size: -; DNA: TGTGCCAGCAGCCCAGGGACTAGCGGGCTTTACTTC; CDR3: CASSPGTSGLYF
V: TRBV7-2; D: TRBD2; J: TRBJ2-7; size: many; DNA: TGTGCCAGCAGCTTAGTCCCAGCGGGGTCCCCCTACGAGCAGTACTTC; CDR3: CASSLVPAGSPYEQYF
V: TRBV2; D: TRBD2; J: TRBJ2-4; size: -; DNA: TGTGCCAGCACCAAAGGGAGGGTTGAGGACAAAAACATTCAGTACTTC; CDR3: CASTKGRVEDKNIQYF
V: TRBV7-2; D: -; J: TRBJ2-7; size: many; DNA: TGTGCCAGCAGCTTAGCTTCGACAGGAAACTACTACGAGCAGTACTTC; CDR3: CASSLASTGNYYEQYF
V: TRBV3-1; D: -; J: TRBJ1-2; size: many; DNA: TGTGCCAGTTCACCGGGCCAGGCTGGATGGTATGGCTACACCTTC; CDR3: CASSPGQAGWYGYTF
V: TRBV27; D: TRBD1; J: TRBJ1-3; size: many; DNA: TGTGCCAGCAGTTTTTCCGGGACAGGGTATGGAAACACCATATATTTT; CDR3: CASSFSGTGYGNTIYF
V: TRBV6-2/TRBV6-3; D: -; J: TRBJ2-7; size: few; DNA: TGTGCCGGCCCGGGGCCCCTCCACGAGCAGTACTTC; CDR3: CAGPGPLHEQYF
V: TRBV12-3/TRBV12-4; D: TRBD1; J: TRBJ2-2; size: many; DNA: TGTGCCAGCAGTTTGACAGGGATGGCCGGGGAGCTGTTTTTT; CDR3: CASSLTGMAGELFF